The next 21 T cell receptor beta chains were all read from a single sample in a study of OX40 agonist ivuxolimab in advanced cancers. Receptor libraries were prepared by the immunoSEQ multiplex PCR assay. The source is immuneACCESS, and TCRdb retained only in-frame sequences with V and J called. Part of the clones is not carried over; for the studies checked, unresolved V genes explain less than half of this, and the remainder is unexplained. The sample contains approximately 69,000 clones, around 80% of them found a single time. Over 0.95% of the sample is in the top ten clones. Material: CD4+ or CD8+ T cells sorted from blood, obtained in a trial of the OX40 agonist ivuxolimab. These receptors came from an adult with an advanced solid tumor such as melanoma, head and neck, liver or kidney cancer.

V and J are TRBV7-9 and TRBJ1-6, with 7 positions matching TRBD1. V shed 2 bases, J shed 3 bases, and the junction held 7 bases outside the gene matches. Germline V gene lookup returns CDR1 SEHNR and CDR2 FQNEAQ (reference sequence). The CDR3 is 17 amino acids. The CDR3 nucleotides are TGTGCCAGCAGCTTAAAGGGTGGGACAGACTATAATTCACCCCTCCACTTT. Protein product: CASSLKGGTDYNSPLHF. Full variable domain (missing parts from reference TRBV7-9 and TRBJ1-6): DTGVSQNPRHKITKRGQNVTFRCDPISEHNRLYWYRQTLGQGPEFLTYFQNEAQLEKSRLLSDRFSAERPKGSFSTLEIQRTEQGDSAMYLCASSLKGGTDYNSPLHFGNGTRLTVT.

J is TRBJ2-7 and V is TRBV7-6; D uncertain. Germline V gene lookup returns CDR1 SGHVS and CDR2 FNYEAQ. The germline V and J ends were trimmed by 4 bases and 0 bases, with 7 bases remaining between them. The CDR3 contains 13 residues. CDR3 nucleotides: TGTGCCAGCAGCTCCGACCTCTCCTACGAGCAGTACTTC. The encoded protein is CASSSDLSYEQYF. Drawing the rest from reference TRBV7-6 and TRBJ2-7, the complete variable domain is GAGVSQSPRYKVTKRGQDVALRCDPISGHVSLYWYRQALGQGPEFLTYFNYEAQQDKSGLPNDRFSAERPEGSISTLTIQRTEQRDSAMYRCASSSDLSYEQYFGPGTRLTVT.

This clone came up once. The V and J genes are TRBV5-4 and TRBJ2-1, with a tentative D call TRBD2 (6 bases). There are 15 residues in the CDR3. The germline V gene encodes CDR1 SGHNT and CDR2 YYREEE (reference sequence). Between the trimmed V and J ends, which lost 4 bases and 2 bases, there was a span of 13 bases. CDR3 nucleotide sequence: TGTGCCAGCAGCGGTATGGCGGGGCCCTACAATGAGCAGTTCTTC. It encodes CASSGMAGPYNEQFF.

The chain has TRBV7-2 and TRBJ1-2; D not resolved. This CDR3 contains 13 residues. V was trimmed by 3 bases and J by 6 bases, leaving 11 bases between them. Germline CDR1 SGHTA, CDR2 FQGNSA. For the CDR3, the DNA is TGTGCCAGCAGCTTCCAGGTCAGACATGGCTACACCTTC. Translated, it gives CASSFQVRHGYTF. Drawing the rest from reference TRBV7-2 and TRBJ1-2, the complete variable domain is GAGVSQSPSNKVTEKGKDVELRCDPISGHTALYWYRQSLGQGLEFLIYFQGNSAPDKSGLPSDRFSAERTGGSVSTLTIQRTQQEDSAVYLCASSFQVRHGYTFGSGTRLTVV.

This clone turned up a few times. The chain combines TRBV29-1 with TRBJ1-2, with 11 bases identical to TRBD1. Per germline, CDR1 SQVTM and CDR2 ANQGSEA. The CDR3 covers 15 residues. V shed 5 bases and J 14 bases; nucleotides not matched to a gene: 19. The CDR3 DNA follows: TGCAGCGTTCACCTAGCCGGGACAGGGGGGGCCCAGGATACCTTC. Encoded protein: CSVHLAGTGGAQDTF.

This clone was observed a few times. The rearrangement joins TRBV19 to TRBJ2-1, with 7 bases identical to TRBD2. The germline V gene has CDR1 LNHDA and CDR2 SQIVND (reference sequence). J lost 4 bases, V lost 7 bases, and 10 bases had no gene match. The CDR3 is 15 amino acids. DNA of the CDR3: TGTGCCAGTACCTTACCACGGGGGGATTACAATGAGCAGTTCTTC. Translation: CASTLPRGDYNEQFF.

On this clone itself: The junction and the germline gene differ at one end; a read error may be behind it. The chain employs TRBV2 and TRBJ1-2; TRBD1 is a possible D gene (5 bases). The CDR3 has 12 amino acids. CDR1 is SNHLY, CDR2 FYNNEI, per germline. The CDR3 DNA reads TGTGCCAGCATGAGGGGAGGGGAGTCCTCAAAATTC. Protein: CASMRGGESSKF.

The chain links TRBV2 to TRBJ2-5, with a possible D match to TRBD1 (7 bases). Germline assignment: CDR1 SNHLY and CDR2 FYNNEI. Trimming cost V 7 bases and J 7 bases, with 13 bases left between them. The CDR3 is 12 amino acids. The CDR3 coding sequence is TGTGCCAGCACAGGGGGGTGGTGGACCCAGTACTTC. Amino acids: CASTGGWWTQYF.

This chain connects TRBV10-3 to TRBJ1-4; no firm D call. Germline V gene lookup returns CDR1 ENHRY and CDR2 SYGVKD. The CDR3 runs to 15 residues. The V gene lost 5 bases and the J gene lost 0 bases, with 10 bases spanning the gap. The CDR3 sequence: CAISRAGATNEKLFF. CDR3 DNA: TGTGCCATCAGTAGAGCGGGCGCAACTAATGAAAAACTGTTTTTT.

The chain carries TRBV7-2 and TRBJ1-2; the D gene is possibly TRBD1 (6 bases). CDR3 size: 14 residues. The germline V gene encodes CDR1 SGHTA and CDR2 FQGNSA. The V gene lost 8 bases and the J gene lost 5 bases, with 18 bases spanning the gap. CDR3: CASRQQGLSYGYTF. CDR3 nucleotides: TGTGCCAGCCGCCAACAGGGTCTTAGTTATGGCTACACCTTC. The variable domain in full, completed from reference TRBV7-2 and TRBJ1-2, reads GAGVSQSPSNKVTEKGKDVELRCDPISGHTALYWYRQSLGQGLEFLIYFQGNSAPDKSGLPSDRFSAERTGGSVSTLTIQRTQQEDSAVYLCASRQQGLSYGYTFGSGTRLTVV.

The rearrangement joins TRBV21-1 to TRBJ2-7. TRBV21-1 is shown as a pseudogene. The CDR3 runs 13 residues. The CDR3 loop reads CASSKVVAPPPYF. The CDR3 nucleotides read TGTGCCAGCAGCAAGGTAGTGGCGCCGCCCCCGTACTTC.

V and J are TRBV2 and TRBJ2-3; no definite D call. Germline assignment: CDR1 SNHLY and CDR2 FYNNEI. V shed 4 bases and J shed 0 bases, with 11 bases lying between them. The length of the CDR3 is 15 residues. The CDR3 bases are TGTGCCAGCAGTGGGAGAAGAACTAGCACAGATACGCAGTATTTT. This gives the protein CASSGRRTSTDTQYF.

The chain links TRBV18 to TRBJ1-1, with 7 bases fitting TRBD1. Looked up from germline, CDR1 is KGHSH and CDR2 is LQKENI. This CDR3 spans 13 amino acids. The ends lost 5 bases at V and 4 bases at J; junction bases unmatched: 4. CDR3 bases: TGTGCCAGCTCAGAGACAGGGCCCACTGAAGCTTTCTTT. Protein sequence: CASSETGPTEAFF.

This chain uses TRBV19 with TRBJ1-6; the D gene is possibly TRBD1 (5 bases). The germline CDR1 and CDR2 sequences are LNHDA and SQIVND (reference sequence). The V gene lost 4 bases and the J gene lost 7 bases, with 8 bases spanning the gap. The CDR3 consists of 13 residues. As DNA, the CDR3 is TGTGCCAGTAGTACGCGACAGAATTCACCCCTCCACTTT. Translating gives CASSTRQNSPLHF.

This chain connects TRBV2 to TRBJ2-7; the match to TRBD2 covers 9 bases. CDR3 length: 15 amino acids. With 1 base clipped from V and 6 bases from J, the junction kept 7 bases outside the gene matches. Germline V gene sequence: CDR1 SNHLY, CDR2 FYNNEI. The CDR3 sequence: CASSEGRGGPREQYF. CDR3 sequence (DNA): TGTGCCAGCAGTGAAGGGCGGGGGGGCCCGCGCGAGCAGTACTTC.

This clone was seen only a few times. The rearrangement joins TRBV6-6 to TRBJ1-6; 11 positions match TRBD1. V lost 5 bases, J lost 7 bases, and 1 base stayed unmatched. The CDR3 sequence is 14 residues long. Per the germline V gene, CDR1 is MNHNY and CDR2 is SVGAGI (reference sequence). The CDR3 reads CASSRDRGNSPLHF. The DNA for the CDR3 is TGTGCCAGCAGTAGGGACAGGGGGAATTCACCCCTCCACTTT.

This chain uses TRBV5-1 with TRBJ2-7, with D possibly TRBD2 on 6 matching bases. The CDR3 consists of 16 residues. V lost 4 bases and J 1 base, leaving 18 bases between the germline ends. From germline, CDR1 is SGHRS and CDR2 YFSETQ. CDR3 amino acids: CASSGGLQGGSYEQYF. CDR3 DNA: TGCGCCAGCAGCGGGGGACTCCAAGGAGGATCCTACGAGCAGTACTTC. Based on the CDR3 plus reference TRBV5-1 and TRBJ2-7, the full variable domain is KAGVTQTPRYLIKTRGQQVTLSCSPISGHRSVSWYQQTPGQGLQFLFEYFSETQRNKGNFPGRFSGRQFSNSRSEMNVSTLELGDSALYLCASSGGLQGGSYEQYFGPGTRLTVT.

This clone appeared a single time. This sequence joins TRBV2 and TRBJ2-3; 8 bases line up with TRBD1. Germline lookup yields CDR1 SNHLY and CDR2 FYNNEI. This CDR3 has 16 amino acids. J gave up 0 bases and V 5 bases, and 7 bases lay outside the gene matches. In nucleotides, the CDR3 is TGTGCCAGCAGTTGGACAGGGACTGTTAGCACAGATACGCAGTATTTT. Protein: CASSWTGTVSTDTQYF.

This clone was counted between two and nine times. The chain couples TRBV7-3 to TRBJ1-4, with 9 bases lining up with TRBD1. This CDR3 comprises 14 residues. Germline V gene lookup returns CDR1 SGHTA and CDR2 FQGTGA. Trimming removed 4 bases from V and 6 bases from J; junction bases left unmatched: 3. This CDR3 reads CASSSRDRDEKLFF. CDR3 sequence (DNA): TGTGCCAGCAGCTCCCGGGACAGGGATGAAAAACTGTTTTTT.

The rearrangement links TRBV19 to TRBJ2-1, with no clear D. The CDR3 spans 15 residues. Deletions cut 10 bases from V and 0 bases from J, with 16 bases between. Germline V lookup: CDR1 LNHDA, CDR2 SQIVND (reference sequence). CDR3 amino acids: CATRTTPSSYNEQFF. CDR3 nucleotides: TGTGCCACTCGAACGACGCCTAGCTCCTACAATGAGCAGTTCTTC.

The rearrangement uses TRBV4-3 and TRBJ2-5, with D possibly TRBD2 on 5 matching bases. This CDR3 contains 13 residues. The germline CDR1 and CDR2 sequences are LGHNA and YSLEER. V lost 4 bases, J lost 1 base, and 7 bases lay in between. DNA of the CDR3: TGCGCCAGCAGCCGAGGACTCCAAGAGACCCAGTACTTC. Protein sequence: CASSRGLQETQYF.